This T cell receptor (beta chain) appears in the sequencing data of a study of molecular identifiers for immune sequencing clone quantification. CDR1 and CDR2 (germline): SGHDN, FVKESK. The CDR3 contains 19 residues. Trimming removed 0 bases from V and 0 bases from J, with 15 bases in between. In this sample, this clonotype turned up many times. MiXCR, run by TCRdb on the PCR reads, gives a single entry per CDR3 protein. The profile shows about 60,000 distinct CDR3 sequences, around 19% of them singletons. This receptor was taken from a human donor in good health. Some libraries in this study had Jurkat cell RNA spiked in. The sequenced material came from naive CD8+ T cells from blood, with Jurkat cell RNA spiked in. As to subset: FACS-sorted CD8+CD4-CCR7+CD45RA+ naive T cells. The chain links TRBV14 to TRBJ1-6; no firm D call. The CDR3 DNA follows: TGTGCCAGCAGCCAAGATCTGGGATACGAAAGCTCCTATAATTCACCCCTCCACTTT. Translation: CASSQDLGYESSYNSPLHF.